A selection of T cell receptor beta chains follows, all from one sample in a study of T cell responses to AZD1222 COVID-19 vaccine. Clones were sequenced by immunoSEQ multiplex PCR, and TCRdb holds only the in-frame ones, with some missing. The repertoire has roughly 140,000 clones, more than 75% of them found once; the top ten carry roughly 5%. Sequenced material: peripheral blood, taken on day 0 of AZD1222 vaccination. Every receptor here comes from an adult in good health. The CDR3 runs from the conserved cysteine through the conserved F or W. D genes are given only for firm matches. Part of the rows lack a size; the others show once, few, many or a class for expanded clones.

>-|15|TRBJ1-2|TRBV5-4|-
TGTGCCAGCAGCTTGGCTACAGCTGCTAACTATGGCTACACCTTC
CASSLATAANYGYTF
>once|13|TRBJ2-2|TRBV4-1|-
TGCGCCAGCAGCCAAGCAGAAGTCGGGGAGCTGTTTTTT
CASSQAEVGELFF
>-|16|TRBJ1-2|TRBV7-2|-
TGTGCCAGCAGCCCTCGGGGGAGGGGGTATACCTATGGCTACACCTTC
CASSPRGRGYTYGYTF
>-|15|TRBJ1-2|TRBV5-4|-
TGTGCCAGCACAATGGGGGCCCAATTGAACTATGGCTACACCTTC
CASTMGAQLNYGYTF
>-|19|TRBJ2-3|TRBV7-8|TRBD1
TGTGCCAGCAGCTTATTCCCTCTTGGGGGACAGCTAGACACAGATACGCAGTATTTT
CASSLFPLGGQLDTDTQYF
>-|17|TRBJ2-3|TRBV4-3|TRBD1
TGCGCCAGCAGCCAAGTCGCGCCAGGGGGCGTCGCAGATACGCAGTATTTT
CASSQVAPGGVADTQYF
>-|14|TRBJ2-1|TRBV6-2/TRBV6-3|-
TGTGCCAGCAGTTATTGGGGGAGGAACAATGGGCAGTTCTTC
CASSYWGRNNGQFF
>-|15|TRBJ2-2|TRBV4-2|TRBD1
TGTGCCAGCAGCCTTTGGGACAGGGACACCGGGGAGCTGTTTTTT
CASSLWDRDTGELFF
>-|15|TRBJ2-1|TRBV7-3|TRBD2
TGTGCCAGCAGCCGGCTAGCGGGGGTCTACAATGAGCAGTTCTTC
CASSRLAGVYNEQFF
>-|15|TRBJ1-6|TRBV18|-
TGTGCCAGCTCACCATCATCAGGGTCAAATTCACCCCTCCACTTT
CASSPSSGSNSPLHF
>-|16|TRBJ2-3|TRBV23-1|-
TGCGCCAGCAGTCGGTTCGTTAGAGGGAGCACAGATACGCAGTATTTT
CASSRFVRGSTDTQYF
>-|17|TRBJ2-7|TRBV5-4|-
TGTGCCAGCAGCTTTGAGACCGGTTGGGGCGGATCCTACGAGCAGTACTTC
CASSFETGWGGSYEQYF
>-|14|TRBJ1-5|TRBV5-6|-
TGTGCCAGCAGTCTACAGGGAGGAACTCAGCCCCAGCATTTT
CASSLQGGTQPQHF
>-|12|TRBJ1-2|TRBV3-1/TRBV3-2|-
TGTGCCAGCAGCCAAGAAAGGGCGCTCTACACCTTC
CASSQERALYTF
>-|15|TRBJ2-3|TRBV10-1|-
TGCGCCAGCGGGCTAGGCCCACTCTTCACAGATACGCAGTATTTT
CASGLGPLFTDTQYF
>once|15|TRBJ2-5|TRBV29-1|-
TGCAGCGTTGAATTGGCGGTTCGGGGCGAAGAGACCCAGTACTTC
CSVELAVRGEETQYF
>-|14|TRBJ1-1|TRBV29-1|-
TGCAGCGTTTTACCAGGTCCCGGGCGGGGAGAAGCTTTCTTT
CSVLPGPGRGEAFF
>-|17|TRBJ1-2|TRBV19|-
TGTGCCAGTAGTCCGAGCCCCTCGCGGACGGGGAACTATGGCTACACCTTC
CASSPSPSRTGNYGYTF
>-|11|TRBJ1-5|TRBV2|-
TGTGCCAGCAGTGACGATCAGCCCCAGCATTTT
CASSDDQPQHF
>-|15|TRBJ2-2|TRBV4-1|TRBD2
TGCGCCAGCAGTCTTAGCGGGGGGGCCTCCGGGGAGCTGTTTTTT
CASSLSGGASGELFF
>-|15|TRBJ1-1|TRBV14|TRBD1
TGTGCCAGCAGCCCACCGACAGGGCCGAACACTGAAGCTTTCTTT
CASSPPTGPNTEAFF
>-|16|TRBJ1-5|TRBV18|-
TGTGCCAGCTCAACGTACATACAAAATAGCAATCAGCCCCAGCATTTT
CASSTYIQNSNQPQHF
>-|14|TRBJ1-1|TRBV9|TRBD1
TGTGCCAGCACGGCGACAGGGGGGAACACTGAAGCTTTCTTT
CASTATGGNTEAFF
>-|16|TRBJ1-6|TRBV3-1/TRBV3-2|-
TGTGCCAGCAGCCCCCGGGACCGCTCCTATAATTCACCCCTCCACTTT
CASSPRDRSYNSPLHF
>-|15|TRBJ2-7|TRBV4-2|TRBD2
TGTGCCAGCAGCCAAGATCGGGGGGGAGGCTACGAGCAGTACTTC
CASSQDRGGGYEQYF
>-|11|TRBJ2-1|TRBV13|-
TGTGCCAGCAGTAGCCGGGATGAGCAGTTCTTC
CASSSRDEQFF
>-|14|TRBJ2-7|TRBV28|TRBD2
TGTGCCGTCAGTCGACTAGCGGACCGCTACGAGCAGTACTTC
CAVSRLADRYEQYF
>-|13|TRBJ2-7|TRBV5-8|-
TGTGCCAGCAGCTCCGGGACACTCTACGAGCAGTACTTC
CASSSGTLYEQYF
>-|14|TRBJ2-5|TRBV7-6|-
TGTGCCAGCAGCTTAGTTGGGGGTCGGGAGACCCAGTACTTC
CASSLVGGRETQYF
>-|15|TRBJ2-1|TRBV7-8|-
TGTGCCAGCAGCTTAGTATTCGGGTTTTCGGATGAGCAGTTCTTC
CASSLVFGFSDEQFF